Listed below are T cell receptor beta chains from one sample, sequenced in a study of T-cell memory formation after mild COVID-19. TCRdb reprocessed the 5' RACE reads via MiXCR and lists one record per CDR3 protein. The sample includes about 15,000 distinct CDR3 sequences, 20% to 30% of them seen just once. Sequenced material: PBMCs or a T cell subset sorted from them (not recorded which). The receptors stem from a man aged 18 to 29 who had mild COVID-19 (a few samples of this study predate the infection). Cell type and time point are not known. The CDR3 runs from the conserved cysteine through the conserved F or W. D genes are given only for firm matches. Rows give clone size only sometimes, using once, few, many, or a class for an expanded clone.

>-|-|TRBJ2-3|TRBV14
CASSQDKRAVDTSTDTQYF
TGTGCCAGCAGCCAAGACAAGAGGGCAGTGGATACTAGCACAGATACGCAGTATTTT
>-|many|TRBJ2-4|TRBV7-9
CASSPLRTVAKNIQYF
TGTGCCAGCAGCCCACTCCGGACAGTAGCCAAAAACATTCAGTACTTC
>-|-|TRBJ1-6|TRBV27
CASSQAGPPPRTISSPLHF
TGTGCCAGCAGTCAGGCAGGTCCTCCCCCCCGGACTATAAGTTCACCCCTCCACTTT
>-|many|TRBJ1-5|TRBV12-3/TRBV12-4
CASSLWLGEGNQPQHF
TGTGCCAGCAGTTTATGGCTAGGGGAAGGCAATCAGCCCCAGCATTTT
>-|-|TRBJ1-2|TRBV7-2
CASRGNLEWGYTF
TGTGCCAGCAGGGGGAACCTGGAATGGGGCTACACCTTC
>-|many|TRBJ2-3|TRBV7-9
CASSLSWRLIKFRAPDTQYF
TGTGCCAGCAGCTTATCCTGGAGGTTGATCAAATTCCGCGCACCAGATACGCAGTATTTT
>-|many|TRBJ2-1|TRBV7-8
CASSSQTPGLNEQFF
TGTGCCAGCAGCTCCCAGACCCCAGGGCTCAATGAGCAGTTCTTC
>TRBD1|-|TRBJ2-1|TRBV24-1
CATSDFPTDRGVGEQFF
TGTGCCACCAGTGATTTTCCGACTGACAGGGGAGTGGGTGAGCAGTTCTTC
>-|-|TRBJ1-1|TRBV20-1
CSASGTANTEAFF
TGCAGTGCTAGCGGGACTGCGAACACTGAAGCTTTCTTT
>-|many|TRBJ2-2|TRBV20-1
CSARDRRGSTGELFF
TGCAGTGCTAGAGATAGGAGGGGGAGCACCGGGGAGCTGTTTTTT
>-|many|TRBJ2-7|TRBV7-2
CASSPVYDNYEQYF
TGTGCCAGCAGCCCCGTGTACGACAACTACGAGCAGTACTTC
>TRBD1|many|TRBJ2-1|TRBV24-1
CATSDFGTGGYNEQFF
TGTGCCACCAGTGATTTCGGGACAGGGGGCTACAATGAGCAGTTCTTC
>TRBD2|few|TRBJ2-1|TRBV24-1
CAAGGAGEQFF
TGTGCCGCCGGGGGGGCGGGCGAGCAGTTCTTC
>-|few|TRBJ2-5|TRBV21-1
CASSKVGVWTQYF
TGTGCCAGCAGCAAAGTGGGGGTGTGGACCCAGTACTTC
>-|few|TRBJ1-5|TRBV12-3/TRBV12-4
CASSFRSQPQHF
TGTGCCAGCAGTTTCAGGAGTCAGCCCCAGCATTTT
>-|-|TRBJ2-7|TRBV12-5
CASGLATAYEQYF
TGTGCTAGTGGTTTGGCGACAGCCTACGAGCAGTACTTC
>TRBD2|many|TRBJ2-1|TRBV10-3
CATERGGSEQFF
TGTGCCACTGAGCGGGGGGGAAGTGAGCAGTTCTTC
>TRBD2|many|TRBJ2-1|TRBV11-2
CASSLEGGGFNEQFF
TGTGCCAGCAGCCTCGAGGGCGGGGGATTCAATGAGCAGTTCTTC
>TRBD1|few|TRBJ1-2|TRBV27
CASSFHVGGRIHDYGYTF
TGTGCCAGCAGTTTCCACGTAGGGGGCAGGATTCACGACTATGGCTACACCTTC
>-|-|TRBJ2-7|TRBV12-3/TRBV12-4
CASTPGRSYEQYF
TGTGCCAGCACACCGGGCCGCTCCTACGAGCAGTACTTC